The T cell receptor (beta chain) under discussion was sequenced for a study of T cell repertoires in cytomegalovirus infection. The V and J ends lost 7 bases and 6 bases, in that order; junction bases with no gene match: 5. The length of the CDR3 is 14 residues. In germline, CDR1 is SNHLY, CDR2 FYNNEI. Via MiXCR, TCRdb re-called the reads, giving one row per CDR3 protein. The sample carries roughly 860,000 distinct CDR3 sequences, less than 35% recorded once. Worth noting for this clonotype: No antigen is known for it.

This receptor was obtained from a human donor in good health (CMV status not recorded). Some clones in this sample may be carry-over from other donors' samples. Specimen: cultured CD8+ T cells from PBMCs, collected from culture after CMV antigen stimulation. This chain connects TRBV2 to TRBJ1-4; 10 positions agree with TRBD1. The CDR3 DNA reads TGTGCCAGCATTTTAGGGACAGGGGATGAAAAACTGTTTTTT. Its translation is CASILGTGDEKLFF.